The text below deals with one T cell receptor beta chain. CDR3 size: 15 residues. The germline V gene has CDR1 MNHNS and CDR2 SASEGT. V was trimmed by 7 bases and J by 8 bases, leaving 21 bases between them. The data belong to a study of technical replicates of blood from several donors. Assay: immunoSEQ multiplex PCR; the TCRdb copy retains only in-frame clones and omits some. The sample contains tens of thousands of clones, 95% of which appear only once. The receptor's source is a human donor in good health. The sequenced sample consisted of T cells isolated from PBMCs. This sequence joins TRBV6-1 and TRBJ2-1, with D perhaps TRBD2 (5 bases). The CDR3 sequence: CASILSQAVIDEQFF. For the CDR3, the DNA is TGTGCCAGCATTTTGAGTCAAGCGGTAATTGATGAGCAGTTCTTC.